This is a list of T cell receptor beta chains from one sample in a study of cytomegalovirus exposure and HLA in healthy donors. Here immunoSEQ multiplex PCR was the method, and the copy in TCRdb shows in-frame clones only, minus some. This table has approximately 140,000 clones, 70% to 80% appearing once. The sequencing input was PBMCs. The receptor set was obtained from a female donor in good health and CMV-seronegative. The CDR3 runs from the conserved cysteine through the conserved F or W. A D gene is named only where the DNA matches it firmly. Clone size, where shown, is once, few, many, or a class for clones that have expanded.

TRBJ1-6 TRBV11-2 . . TGTGCCAGCAGCTTAGGACCCGAGGCGAATTCACCCCTCCACTTT CASSLGPEANSPLHF
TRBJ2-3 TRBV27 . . TGTGCCAGCAGTTTATCAGAACAGGGAGTAAACACAGATACGCAGTATTTT CASSLSEQGVNTDTQYF
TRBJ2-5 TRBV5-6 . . TGTGCCAGCAGTCTAACAGAGACCCAGTACTTC CASSLTETQYF
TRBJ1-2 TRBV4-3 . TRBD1 TGCGCCAGCAGCCAAGACAGAAGGGGGCCGGGGACCTTC CASSQDRRGPGTF
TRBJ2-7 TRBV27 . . TGTGCCAGCAGTATACGCGGGACTGCGTACGAGCAGTACTTC CASSIRGTAYEQYF
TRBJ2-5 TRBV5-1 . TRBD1 TGCGCCAGCAGCTTGGGAGGGGGCAGGGAAGAGACCCAGTACTTC CASSLGGGREETQYF
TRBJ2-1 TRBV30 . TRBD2 TGTGCCTGGAGTGTAGAGACTAGCGGGTTCAATGAGCAGTTCTTC CAWSVETSGFNEQFF
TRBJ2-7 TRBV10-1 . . TGCGCCAGCAGTGAGTACAGGTCTAGTGAGCAGTACTTC CASSEYRSSEQYF
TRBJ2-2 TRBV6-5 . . TGTGCCAGCAGTTACTCGAATAATTTGGCCACCGGGGAGCTGTTTTTT CASSYSNNLATGELFF
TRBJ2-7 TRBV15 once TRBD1 TGTGCCACCAGCAGTGGGACAGGTTATGGCTACGAGCAGTACTTC CATSSGTGYGYEQYF
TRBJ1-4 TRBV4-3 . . TGCGCCAGCAGCTCTGGGGGCTTCAATAATGAAAAACTGTTTTTT CASSSGGFNNEKLFF
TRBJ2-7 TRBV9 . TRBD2 TGTGCCAGCAGCGCCCTGGGGGGGGAGCAGTACTTC CASSALGGEQYF
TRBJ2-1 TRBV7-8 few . TGTGCCAGCAGCTTAAGAACTACAAGAGAGCAGTTCTTC CASSLRTTREQFF
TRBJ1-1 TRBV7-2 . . TGTGCCAGCAGCTTATACAGAAACACTGAAGCTTTCTTT CASSLYRNTEAFF
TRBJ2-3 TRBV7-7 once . TGTGCTAGCAGCCCACTTAGCACAGATACGCAGTATTTT CASSPLSTDTQYF
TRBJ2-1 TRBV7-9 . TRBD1 TGTGCCAGCAGCTCGACAGGGGGGGATTACAATGAGCAGTTCTTC CASSSTGGDYNEQFF
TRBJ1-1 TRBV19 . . TGTGCCAGTATCCTCGGACTCGGCCGGGCTTTCTTT CASILGLGRAFF
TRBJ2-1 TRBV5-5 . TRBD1 TGTGCCAGCAGCGCCGGGACAGACTCCTACAATGAGCAGTTCTTC CASSAGTDSYNEQFF
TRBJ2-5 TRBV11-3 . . TGTGCCAGCAGCTTAGGGCTTCCCCAAGAGACCCAGTACTTC CASSLGLPQETQYF
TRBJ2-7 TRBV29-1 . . TGCAGCGTTGTAATCTACGAGCAGTACTTC CSVVIYEQYF
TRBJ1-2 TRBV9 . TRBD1 TGTGCCAGCGTGGACAGGGGCTCTGGCTACACCTTC CASVDRGSGYTF
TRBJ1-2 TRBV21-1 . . TGTGCCAGCAGCACTTGGACAGGGGCCTCGTATGGCTACACCTTC CASSTWTGASYGYTF
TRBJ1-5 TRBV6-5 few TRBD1 TGTGCCAGCAGTCCCTCGACAGGGCTCCAGCCCCAGCATTTT CASSPSTGLQPQHF
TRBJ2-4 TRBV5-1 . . TGCGCCAGCAGCCCAGGGTTAGCCAAAAACATTCAGTACTTC CASSPGLAKNIQYF
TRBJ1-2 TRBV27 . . TGTGCCGGTATAAAGGGGGTCCCCTTC CAGIKGVPF
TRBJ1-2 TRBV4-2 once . TGTGCCAGCAGCCAAGATTCCCCCAGGGGAATCGATGGCTACACCTTC CASSQDSPRGIDGYTF
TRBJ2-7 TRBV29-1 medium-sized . TGCAGCGTTGTGGGGATGGGAGACGAGCAGTACTTC CSVVGMGDEQYF
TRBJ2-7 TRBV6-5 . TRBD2 TGTGCCAGCAGCCCGGATAGCGGGAGCTCCTACGAGCAGTACTTC CASSPDSGSSYEQYF
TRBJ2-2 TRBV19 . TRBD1 TGTGCCAGTAGACTAGACAGGGGGCCCGGGGAGCTGTTTTTT CASRLDRGPGELFF
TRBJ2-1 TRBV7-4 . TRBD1 TGTGCCAGCAGCTTAGGCCTCGTCGACAGGGGAAATGAGCAGTTCTTC CASSLGLVDRGNEQFF
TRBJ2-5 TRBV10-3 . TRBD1 TGTGCCATCAGTGTCGACAGGGCGGAGACCCAGTACTTC CAISVDRAETQYF
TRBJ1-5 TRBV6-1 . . TGTGCCAGCAGTGAAATCCGGGGGAAACCCCAGCATTTT CASSEIRGKPQHF
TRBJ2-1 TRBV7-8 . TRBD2 TGTGCCAGCAGCAGGACTAGCGGCCATTCCTACAATGAGCAGTTCTTC CASSRTSGHSYNEQFF
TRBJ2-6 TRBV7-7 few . TGTGCTAGCAGCTTAGGGCAGGCGGGGACTGGGGCCAACGTCCTGACTTTC CASSLGQAGTGANVLTF
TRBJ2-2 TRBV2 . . TGTGCCAGCAGTTTAGAGCGGGCAAACACCGGGGAGCTGTTTTTT CASSLERANTGELFF
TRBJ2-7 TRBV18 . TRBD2 TGTGCCAGCTCCCCGAAGCGGGGGACCTACGAGCAGTACTTC CASSPKRGTYEQYF
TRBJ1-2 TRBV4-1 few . TGCGCCAGCAGTCTAGAGGAGGGAATGGGCTATGGCTACACCTTC CASSLEEGMGYGYTF
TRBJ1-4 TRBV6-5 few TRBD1 TGTGCCAGCAGTAGGGACAGGGGTAATGAAAAACTGTTTTTT CASSRDRGNEKLFF
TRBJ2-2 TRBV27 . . TGTGCCAGCAGGACTGCTGCGAACACCGGGGAGCTGTTTTTT CASRTAANTGELFF
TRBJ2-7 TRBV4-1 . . TGCGCCAGCAGCCAAGATCTAGGGGTTCCCTACGAGCAGTACTTC CASSQDLGVPYEQYF
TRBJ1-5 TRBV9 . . TGTGCCAGCAGCGTACGGGGGTTTCAGCCCCAGCATTTT CASSVRGFQPQHF
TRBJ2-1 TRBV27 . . TGTGCCAGCAGTTTGAGCCCGTCGTACAATGAGCAGTTCTTC CASSLSPSYNEQFF
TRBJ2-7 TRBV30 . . TGTGCCTGGAGTTCAGGGGAGAGGTACGAGCAGTACTTC CAWSSGERYEQYF
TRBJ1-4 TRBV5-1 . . TGCGCCAGCACGTACAGCGGGGCATGGGGTGAAAAACTGTTTTTT CASTYSGAWGEKLFF
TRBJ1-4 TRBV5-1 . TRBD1 TGCGCCAGCAGCAAGGGACAGGGGGCGGCCTCTGAAAAACTGTTTTTT CASSKGQGAASEKLFF
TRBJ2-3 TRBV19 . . TGTGCCAGTAGTAGTGGCGGGGAGGCAGATACGCAGTATTTT CASSSGGEADTQYF
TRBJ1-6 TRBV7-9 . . TGTGCCAGCAGCCCGAGCAGGTCTAATAATTCACCCCTCCACTTT CASSPSRSNNSPLHF
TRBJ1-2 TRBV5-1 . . TGCGCCAGCAGCTTCACAGGGTTCGGCTACACCTTC CASSFTGFGYTF
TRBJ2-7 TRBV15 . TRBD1 TGTGCCACCAGCAGAGATACCCGGGCCAGGGGGCGCTGGTCGGGCTCCTACGAGCAGTACTTC CATSRDTRARGRWSGSYEQYF